The clone carrying this T cell receptor beta chain was recorded only once. The antigen is undetermined. These data come from a study of a mutant IDH1 vaccine in newly diagnosed glioma. Study information: Patients, over weeks 1, 3, 5, 7, 11, 15, 19 and 23, received a total of eight vaccinations. Following radiotherapy alone, or alongside temozolomide cycles, vaccination was started after an interval of 4-6 weeks. Sex among treated patients split approximately 62% male, roughly 38% female; mean age was roughly 40 years.

Unmatched junction bases numbered 8, after V lost 5 bases and J lost 7 bases. This CDR3 is 14 amino acids long. The V gene's germline CDR1 is LGHNA and CDR2 YSLEER. Measured with immunoSEQ multiplex PCR; TCRdb has only the in-frame clones, and not every one. The data hold 50,000 to 65,000 clones, with around 87% observed a single time. Indicated time point: week 23, last vaccination. One vaccine dose held 300 ug of mutant IDH1 20-mer peptide and came with topical imiquimod. Donors had new WHO grade 3 or 4 IDH1-mutant, ATRX-lost astrocytomas. The receptor's source is a man between 35 and 55 years old with glioma. The chain carries TRBV4-3 and TRBJ2-5, with TRBD1 matching 9 bases. Sequencing was performed on PBMCs, taken from a glioma patient whose treatment included an IDH1 peptide vaccine. CDR3 sequence (DNA): TGCGCCAGCAGCTCCCGGACAGGGGAGGTGACCCAGTACTTC. It encodes CASSSRTGEVTQYF.